A single sample is the source of the 23 T cell receptor beta chains below, sequenced in a study of shared clonotypes between healthy human individuals. Here immunoSEQ multiplex PCR was the method, and the copy in TCRdb shows in-frame clones only, minus some. The sample has about 800,000 clones, approximately 97% seen once. Naive-designated CD8 cells lacked CD45RO, were positively enriched for CCR7, and omitted terminally differentiated effector memory CD45RA+ cells. Material: naive CD8+ T cells sorted from blood. The receptor source for this set is a man aged 25-40 years in good health.

The V and J genes are TRBV9 and TRBJ1-3; D is perhaps TRBD1 (5 bases). Germline assignment: CDR1 SGDLS and CDR2 YYNGEE. The V and J ends lost 0 bases and 7 bases respectively, with 17 bases between them. CDR3 size: 16 residues. CDR3 bases: TGTGCCAGCAGCGTAGGGCAGGGAACCGGGGGGAACACCATATATTTT. The encoded protein is CASSVGQGTGGNTIYF.

The chain is built from TRBV28 and TRBJ2-2; a possible D gene is TRBD2 (5 bases). CDR1 MDHEN and CDR2 SYDVKM come from the germline V gene. The CDR3 runs to 17 residues. With 5 bases removed from V and 6 bases from J, the gap between germline ends came to 22 bases. DNA for the CDR3: TGTGCCAGCAGTGTGGCCGGGAAACTGGTGAAATCCGGGGAGCTGTTTTTT. Protein sequence: CASSVAGKLVKSGELFF.

This chain joins TRBV7-9 and TRBJ2-7; 7 bases fit TRBD2. The V gene end was trimmed by 3 bases and the J gene end by 4 bases; junction bases not matched to a gene: 12. This CDR3 has 16 amino acids. The germline CDR1 and CDR2 sequences are SEHNR and FQNEAQ (reference sequence). The CDR3 spells CASSFRGGDETYEQYF. CDR3 coding DNA: TGTGCCAGCAGCTTTCGCGGGGGAGACGAGACGTACGAGCAGTACTTC. The full variable domain, with the rest looked up from reference TRBV7-9 and TRBJ2-7, is DTGVSQNPRHKITKRGQNVTFRCDPISEHNRLYWYRQTLGQGPEFLTYFQNEAQLEKSRLLSDRFSAERPKGSFSTLEIQRTEQGDSAMYLCASSFRGGDETYEQYFGPGTRLTVT.

The rearrangement uses TRBV28 and TRBJ2-2; a weak D match, TRBD1 (6 bases). V gave up 5 bases and J gave up 6 bases, with 16 bases separating them. Germline CDR1 is MDHEN and CDR2 is SYDVKM. This CDR3 contains 15 residues. DNA of the CDR3: TGTGCCAGCAGTCCCAGGGGCGATAAGCCCGGGGAGCTGTTTTTT. Translating it yields CASSPRGDKPGELFF.

Only one count was recorded for this clone. The chain joins TRBV15 to TRBJ2-2; D is unclear. V lost 8 bases and J lost 6, with 7 bases in between. Germline V gene sequence: CDR1 LNHNV, CDR2 YYDKDF (reference sequence). There are 11 residues in the CDR3. The CDR3 region is CATESSGELFF. The DNA for the CDR3 is TGTGCCACCGAAAGCTCCGGGGAGCTGTTTTTT. Full variable domain (rest looked up from reference TRBV15 and TRBJ2-2): DAMVIQNPRYQVTQFGKPVTLSCSQTLNHNVMYWYQQKSSQAPKLLFHYYDKDFNNEADTPDNFQSRRPNTSFCFLDIRSPGLGDTAMYLCATESSGELFFGEGSRLTVL.

This chain uses TRBV5-5 with TRBJ2-7; 10 nucleotides line up with TRBD1. With 4 bases clipped from V and 7 bases from J, the junction kept 14 bases outside the gene matches. From germline, CDR1 is SGHKS and CDR2 YYEKEE (reference sequence). This CDR3 contains 16 residues. In DNA form, the CDR3 reads TGTGCCAGCAGCCCGTGGGCCGGGACAGGGGATCGAGAGCAGTACTTC. Encoded protein: CASSPWAGTGDREQYF.

The rearrangement links TRBV10-3 to TRBJ2-7; TRBD2 agrees at 7 bases. The length of the CDR3 is 14 residues. CDR1 and CDR2 from the germline V gene are ENHRY and SYGVKD. Trimming removed 6 bases from V and 0 bases from J; junction bases left unmatched: 5. In nucleotides, the CDR3 is TGTGCCATCAGCCCTAGCGGCGGCTCCTACGAGCAGTACTTC. This codes for CAISPSGGSYEQYF.

The chain has TRBV29-1 and TRBJ1-2; D might be TRBD1 (6 bases). Trimming stripped 2 bases from V and 4 bases from J, with 17 bases between. The CDR3 is made up of 15 amino acids. Germline CDR1 is SQVTM and CDR2 is ANQGSEA. CDR3 loop: CSVERPGARGYGYTF. As DNA, the CDR3 is TGCAGCGTTGAACGCCCGGGGGCGCGTGGCTATGGCTACACCTTC.

In this sample, this clone turned up a few times. The V call is TRBV7-8, the J call TRBJ2-1; perhaps TRBD1 as D (5 bases). This CDR3 is 17 amino acids long. V was shortened by 3 bases and J by 2 bases, with 17 bases between the two germline ends. Germline assignment: CDR1 SGHVS and CDR2 FQNEAQ. The CDR3 loop is CASSLDTRRATYNEQFF. In DNA, the CDR3 is TGTGCCAGCAGCTTGGACACGCGAAGGGCGACCTACAATGAGCAGTTCTTC.

The chain employs TRBV15 and TRBJ2-7; TRBD1 agrees at 7 bases. The trim removed 0 bases at V and 1 base at J, leaving 9 bases unmatched. Germline CDR1 and CDR2: LNHNV and YYDKDF (reference sequence). The CDR3 has 17 residues. As DNA, the CDR3 is TGTGCCACCAGCAGAGATGAACGGACAGGTGGGTCCTACGAGCAGTACTTC. This sequence encodes CATSRDERTGGSYEQYF.

This chain links TRBV6-5 with TRBJ1-2; D unresolved. The CDR3 sequence is 15 residues long. From germline, CDR1 is MNHEY and CDR2 SVGAGI. With 0 bases removed from V and 6 bases from J, the gap between germline ends came to 14 bases. The CDR3 DNA follows: TGTGCCAGCAGTTACTCGAATCAGAGGGAGAATGGCTACACCTTC. Translating it yields CASSYSNQRENGYTF.

The chain has TRBV7-2 and TRBJ2-5, with 9 bases lining up with TRBD2. The CDR3 runs to 16 residues. Germline CDR1 reads SGHTA; CDR2 reads FQGNSA. Losses at the gene ends were 2 bases for V and 1 base for J; bases not matched to a gene: 5. The CDR3 is CASSLRLAGVQETQYF. The CDR3 DNA sequence: TGTGCCAGCAGCTTACGGTTAGCGGGGGTCCAAGAGACCCAGTACTTC.

The chain's CDR3 is CSVGGSGLAMNTEAFF. The CDR3 DNA sequence: TGCAGCGTTGGGGGTTCGGGACTTGCCATGAACACTGAAGCTTTCTTT. The V gene is TRBV29-1, the J gene TRBJ1-1, with D tentatively TRBD1 (5 bases). CDR3 length: 16 residues. Trimming took 4 bases from V and 0 from J, leaving 18 bases between them. Germline loops: CDR1 SQVTM, CDR2 ANQGSEA.

The chain couples TRBV19 to TRBJ1-1; D unclear. V was shortened by 3 bases and J by 0 bases, with 8 bases between the two germline ends. Germline CDR1 is LNHDA and CDR2 is SQIVND (reference sequence). CDR3 length: 14 residues. CDR3 nucleotide sequence: TGTGCCAGTAGTATTTTGCCGTTGAACACTGAAGCTTTCTTT. It yields the protein CASSILPLNTEAFF.

V gene TRBV29-1 combines with J gene TRBJ1-3; no definite D call. The CDR3 has 12 residues. V was pared by 3 bases and J by 4 bases, with 7 bases between. Germline V lookup: CDR1 SQVTM, CDR2 ANQGSEA. CDR3 DNA: TGCAGCGTTGACGTGGGCGGAAACACCATATATTTT. Protein sequence: CSVDVGGNTIYF. Combining the CDR3 with reference TRBV29-1 and TRBJ1-3 gives the whole variable domain SAVISQKPSRDICQRGTSLTIQCQVDSQVTMMFWYRQQPGQSLTLIATANQGSEATYESGFVIDKFPISRPNLTFSTLTVSNMSPEDSSIYLCSVDVGGNTIYFGEGSWLTVV.

V and J are TRBV6-4 and TRBJ2-2; TRBD2 agrees at 10 bases. The CDR3 is 15 amino acids. V shed 1 base and J 5 bases; nucleotides not matched to a gene: 1. Looked up from germline, CDR1 is MRHNA and CDR2 is SNTAGT. The CDR3 spells CASSDLTSGTGELFF. In DNA, the CDR3 is TGTGCCAGCAGTGACTTGACTAGCGGGACCGGGGAGCTGTTTTTT.

V is TRBV18 and J is TRBJ1-2, with D unresolved. V lost 0 bases to trimming and J lost 2 bases, with 7 bases between them. The CDR3 is made up of 14 amino acids. Germline V lookup: CDR1 KGHSH, CDR2 LQKENI. The CDR3 here is CASSPPADNYGYTF. The DNA for the CDR3 is TGTGCCAGCTCACCACCGGCAGACAACTATGGCTACACCTTC.

Written as DNA, the CDR3 is TGTGCCAGCAGCCCAACTCACACAGGGACCACCGGGGAGCTGTTTTTT. Residues: CASSPTHTGTTGELFF. The chain uses TRBV27 and TRBJ2-2, with D possibly TRBD1 on 6 matching bases. The CDR3 has 16 residues. Germline lookup yields CDR1 MNHEY and CDR2 SMNVEV (reference sequence). V gave up 6 bases and J gave up 4 bases, with 18 bases separating them.

V is TRBV5-1 and J is TRBJ2-2; TRBD2 matches at 7 bases. CDR1 and CDR2 from the germline V gene are SGHRS and YFSETQ. After removal of 6 bases from V and 2 bases from J, the junction contained 10 bases not matched to a gene. This CDR3 is 16 amino acids long. DNA for the CDR3: TGCGCCAGCAATCCCGGGGCTAGCGGCAACACCGGGGAGCTGTTTTTT. This gives the protein CASNPGASGNTGELFF.

CDR3 amino acids: CASTTTGGFEKLFF. CDR3 DNA: TGTGCCAGCACAACGACAGGGGGCTTCGAAAAACTGTTTTTT. This sequence joins TRBV6-6 and TRBJ1-4; 10 nucleotides align to TRBD1. Germline assignment: CDR1 MNHNY and CDR2 SVGAGI (reference sequence). This CDR3 is 14 amino acids long. J gave up 8 bases and V 7 bases, and 7 bases lay outside the gene matches.

The chain has TRBV7-2 and TRBJ1-2; no reliable D call. This CDR3 has 12 residues. Trimming removed 2 bases at V and 8 bases at J, with 9 bases between. CDR1 and CDR2 (germline): SGHTA, FQGNSA. CDR3 sequence (DNA): TGTGCCAGCAGCTTACTGGGCCGAGGCTACACCTTC. As protein: CASSLLGRGYTF.

The chain carries TRBV6-5 and TRBJ2-7; 10 bases are shared with TRBD1. V was pared by 6 bases and J by 12 bases, with 11 bases of the junction left unmatched. Germline V lookup: CDR1 MNHEY, CDR2 SVGAGI. The CDR3 covers 13 residues. The chain's CDR3 is CASRSGTGENLYF. Written as DNA, the CDR3 is TGTGCCAGCAGGTCCGGGACAGGGGAAAATTTGTACTTC.

V is TRBV27 and J is TRBJ2-7; D unclear. CDR3 length equals 13 residues. Germline CDR1 MNHEY, CDR2 SMNVEV (reference sequence). V was trimmed by 4 bases and J by 4 bases, leaving 11 bases between them. Here the CDR3 reads CASSSPAGYEQYF. In nucleotides, the CDR3 is TGTGCCAGCAGTTCCCCCGCTGGTTACGAGCAGTACTTC.